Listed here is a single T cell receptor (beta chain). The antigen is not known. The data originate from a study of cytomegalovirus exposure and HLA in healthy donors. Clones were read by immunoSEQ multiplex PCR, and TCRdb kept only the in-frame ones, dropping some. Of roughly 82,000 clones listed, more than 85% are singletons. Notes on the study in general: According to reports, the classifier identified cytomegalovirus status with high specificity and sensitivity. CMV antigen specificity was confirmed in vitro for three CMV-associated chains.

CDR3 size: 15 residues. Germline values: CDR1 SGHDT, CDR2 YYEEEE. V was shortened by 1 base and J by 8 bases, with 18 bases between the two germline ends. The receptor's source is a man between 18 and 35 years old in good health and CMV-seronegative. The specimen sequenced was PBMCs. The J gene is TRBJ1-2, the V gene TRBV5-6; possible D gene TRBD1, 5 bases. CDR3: CASSLFNRGMEGYTF. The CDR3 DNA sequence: TGTGCCAGCAGCTTGTTTAATCGGGGGATGGAAGGCTACACCTTC.